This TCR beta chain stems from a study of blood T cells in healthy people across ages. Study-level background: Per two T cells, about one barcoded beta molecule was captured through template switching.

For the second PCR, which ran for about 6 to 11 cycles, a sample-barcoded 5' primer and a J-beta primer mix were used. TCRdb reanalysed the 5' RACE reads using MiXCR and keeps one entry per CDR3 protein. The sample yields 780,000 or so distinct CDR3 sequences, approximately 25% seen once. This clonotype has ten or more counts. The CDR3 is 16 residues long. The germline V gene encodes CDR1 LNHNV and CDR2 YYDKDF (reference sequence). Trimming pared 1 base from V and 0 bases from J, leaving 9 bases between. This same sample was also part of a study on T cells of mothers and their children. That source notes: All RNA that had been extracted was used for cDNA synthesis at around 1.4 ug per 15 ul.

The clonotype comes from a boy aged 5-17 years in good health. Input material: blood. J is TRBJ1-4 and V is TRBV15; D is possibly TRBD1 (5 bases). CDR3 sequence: CATSRGDAATNEKLFF. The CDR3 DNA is TGTGCCACCAGCAGAGGGGACGCAGCAACTAATGAAAAACTGTTTTTT.